The source of this T cell receptor beta chain is a study of T cell responses to AZD1222 COVID-19 vaccine. About the study: Pooled samples include second doses given at about 4 or 12 weeks. Points from the study as a whole: At baseline, seropositivity was found in only 5 to 7 AZD1222 recipients. Vaccine-associated CD4 TCRs spanned spike, dominant at 160-218 and 743-854. Increases in Spike-specific TCR breadth and depth were seen after two AZD1222 doses.

Here immunoSEQ multiplex PCR was the method, and the copy in TCRdb shows in-frame clones only, minus some. The sample lists around 92,000 clones; approximately 90% were seen once. A remark on this clone: Its cognate antigen is unknown.

Germline V CDR1 and CDR2: SGHKS, YYEKEE (reference sequence). V was trimmed by 4 bases and J by 0 bases, leaving 14 bases between them. This CDR3 region has 15 residues. The source material was peripheral blood, sampled on day 0 of AZD1222 vaccination. The chain carries TRBV5-5 and TRBJ2-7, with D perhaps given as TRBD1 or TRBD2 (5 bases each). This sequence was found in an adult in good health. The CDR3, as DNA: TGTGCCAGCAGCCCGGGGCTTATTAGCTCCTACGAGCAGTACTTC. Its protein product is CASSPGLISSYEQYF.